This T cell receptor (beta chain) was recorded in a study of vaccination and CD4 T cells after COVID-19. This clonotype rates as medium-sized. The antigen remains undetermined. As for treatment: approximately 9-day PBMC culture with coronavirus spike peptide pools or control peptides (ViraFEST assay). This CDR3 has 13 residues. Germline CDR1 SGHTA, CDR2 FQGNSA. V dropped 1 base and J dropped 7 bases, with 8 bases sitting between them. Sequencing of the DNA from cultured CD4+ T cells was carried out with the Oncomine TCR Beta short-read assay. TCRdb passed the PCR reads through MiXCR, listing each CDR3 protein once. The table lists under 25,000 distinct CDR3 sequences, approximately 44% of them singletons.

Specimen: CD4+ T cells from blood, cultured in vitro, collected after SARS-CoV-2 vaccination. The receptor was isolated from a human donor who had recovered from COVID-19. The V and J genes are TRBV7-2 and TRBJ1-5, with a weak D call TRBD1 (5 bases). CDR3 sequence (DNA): TGTGCCAGCAGCTTAGGAGGGACCCAGCCCCAGCATTTT. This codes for CASSLGGTQPQHF.